This TCR beta chain derives from a study of cytomegalovirus exposure and HLA in healthy donors. Study-level findings and limits: The listing of roughly 160 TCR beta chains classed them as cytomegalovirus-associated.

Remarks on this clone: The antigen remains unidentified.

The CDR3 has 13 residues. Germline V gene data show CDR1 as SGHRS and CDR2 as YFSETQ. Between the trimmed V and J ends, which lost 0 bases and 7 bases, there was a span of 10 bases. 13 Jbeta primers and 60 Vbeta primers were used for the PCR. Libraries were prepared by immunoSEQ multiplex PCR; TCRdb keeps only in-frame clonotypes and omits some of them. Of approximately 220,000 clones detected, over 60% appear once; the ten largest clones hold under 0.8%. Sequencing was carried out using PBMCs. V is TRBV5-1 and J is TRBJ1-2; maybe TRBD1 (5 bases). The source is a man aged 18 to 35 in good health and CMV-seronegative. CDR3 nucleotides: TGCGCCAGCAGCTTGGGCGGGGGAGCTGGCTACACCTTC. Translation: CASSLGGGAGYTF.